This TCR beta chain derives from a study of vaccination and CD4 T cells after COVID-19. Study context: Overlapping spike peptides of SARS-CoV-2, HCoV-NL63, HCoV-OC43 and HCoV-229E were used, and cells were stimulated with them. The control cultures got either a CEFX pool, an HIV-1 Nef pool, or no peptide at all. Whole-study results and caveats: Reactive clone data from convalescent patients indicated a median of approximately 90% appearing only post-vaccination.

Time point: late sampling 161 to 241 days after vaccination in a few convalescent patients. Noted treatment: approximately 9-day PBMC culture with coronavirus spike peptide pools or control peptides (ViraFEST assay). Germline loops: CDR1 SEHNR, CDR2 FQNEAQ (reference sequence). Between the trimmed V and J ends, which lost 5 bases and 1 base, there was a span of 11 bases. CDR3 size: 14 residues. This clonotype was picked up a small number of times. Its matching antigen is unknown. Sequenced with the Oncomine TCR Beta short-read assay was DNA taken from cultured CD4+ T cells. Using the QIAamp micro DNA kit, genomic DNA was extracted from the CD4+ T cells that had been cultured. From the PCR reads, TCRdb called clonotypes with MiXCR, one entry per CDR3 protein. The sample lists roughly 15,000 distinct CDR3 sequences; about 50% were seen once.

The clonotype comes from a human donor who had recovered from COVID-19. The sample in question was CD4+ T cells from blood, cultured in vitro, obtained about 7 months after SARS-CoV-2 vaccination. The chain employs TRBV7-9 and TRBJ2-5, with D possibly being TRBD1 (6 bases). CDR3 DNA sequence: TGTGCCAGCAGCCACAGGGCGCTCCAAGAGACCCAGTACTTC. Amino acid sequence: CASSHRALQETQYF.